One sample yielded the 22 T cell receptor beta chains listed below, sequenced in a study of T cell responses to AZD1222 COVID-19 vaccine. Clones were read by immunoSEQ multiplex PCR, and TCRdb kept only the in-frame ones, dropping some. This sample has tens of thousands of clones, with just over 90% found just once. The sequences come from peripheral blood, collected on day 0 of AZD1222 vaccination. All receptors come from an adult in good health.

The chain combines TRBV25-1 with TRBJ2-2, with a possible D match to TRBD2 (6 bases). The CDR3 length is 11 residues. Germline CDR1 is MGHDK and CDR2 is SYGVNS. Trimming took off 3 bases at V and 13 bases at J, with 9 bases between the two ends. The CDR3 reads CASSDGGGLFF. Here the CDR3 DNA reads TGTGCCAGCAGTGACGGGGGTGGGCTGTTTTTT.

The V gene is TRBV6-2 or TRBV6-3, the J gene TRBJ2-2, with unresolved D. The CDR3 contains 15 residues. Per germline, CDR1 MNHEY and CDR2 SVGEGT. Trimming cost V 2 bases and J 0 bases, with 7 bases left between them. DNA of the CDR3: TGTGCCAGCAGTTACGGTTTCACGAACACCGGGGAGCTGTTTTTT. Its translation is CASSYGFTNTGELFF.

The J gene is TRBJ1-2, the V gene TRBV6-2 or TRBV6-3, with 9 nucleotides matching TRBD1. Germline V CDR1 and CDR2: MNHEY, SVGEGT. Trimming at V came to 5 bases and at J to 5 bases, leaving 6 bases not matched to a gene. This CDR3 has 14 residues. CDR3 in DNA: TGTGCCAGCAGTGCACAGGGGGCCGGATATGGCTACACCTTC. It translates to CASSAQGAGYGYTF.

With regard to this clone: This specimen includes other DNA sequences encoding the same CDR3. CDR3 bases: TGTGCCAGCAGCGTAGTAGGGGACGGAAACACCATATATTTT. Translation: CASSVVGDGNTIYF. The genes are TRBV9 and TRBJ1-3; D is possibly TRBD1 (5 bases). Trimming cost V 0 bases and J 4 bases, with 8 bases left between them. CDR1 is SGDLS and CDR2 is YYNGEE in the germline V gene. CDR3 size: 14 residues. Based on the CDR3 plus reference TRBV9 and TRBJ1-3, the full variable domain is DSGVTQTPKHLITATGQRVTLRCSPRSGDLSVYWYQQSLDQGLQFLIQYYNGEERAKGNILERFSAQQFPDLHSELNLSSLELGDSALYFCASSVVGDGNTIYFGEGSWLTVV.

This chain uses TRBV6-2 or TRBV6-3 with TRBJ1-6, with D tentatively TRBD1 (5 bases). This CDR3 region has 15 residues. The germline CDR1 and CDR2 sequences are MNHEY and SVGEGT. V lost 4 bases, J lost 5 bases, and 12 bases lay in between. Here the CDR3 DNA reads TGTGCCAGCAGTTCTATTGGCAGGGATAATTCACCCCTCCACTTT. It specifies CASSSIGRDNSPLHF.

The chain links TRBV19 to TRBJ1-3; 11 bases match TRBD1. V dropped 5 bases and J dropped 1; count of bases not matched to a gene: 7. This CDR3 is built from 17 residues. Germline CDR1 and CDR2: LNHDA and SQIVND (reference sequence). CDR3 sequence: CASSPWTGGYSGNTIYF. The CDR3 region has the DNA TGTGCCAGTAGTCCTTGGACAGGGGGCTATTCTGGAAACACCATATATTTT.

Only one count was recorded for this clone. The chain joins TRBV28 to TRBJ1-2; tentative D call: TRBD1 (6 bases). Germline values: CDR1 MDHEN, CDR2 SYDVKM. Trimming removed 4 bases at V and 2 bases at J, with 14 bases between. This CDR3 region has 15 residues. Written as DNA, the CDR3 is TGTGCCAGCAGTTCCCCAACGGGGGGCAACTATGGCTACACCTTC. Its protein is CASSSPTGGNYGYTF.

The V and J genes are TRBV5-5 and TRBJ2-1; D possibly matches TRBD1 or TRBD2 (5 bases each). The CDR3 spans 15 residues. V was trimmed by 4 bases and J by 5 bases, leaving 16 bases between them. Germline CDR1 reads SGHKS; CDR2 reads YYEKEE (reference sequence). The CDR3 loop reads CASSPQPGPNNEQFF. Here the CDR3 DNA reads TGTGCCAGCAGCCCCCAGCCGGGGCCCAACAATGAGCAGTTCTTC.

The rearrangement joins TRBV18 to TRBJ1-6, with TRBD1 identical over 8 bases. Germline CDR1 is KGHSH and CDR2 is LQKENI. V lost 6 bases to trimming and J lost 4 bases; unmatched junction nucleotides: 8. There are 16 residues in the CDR3. The CDR3 reads CASSAGGQEYNSPLHF. CDR3 sequence (DNA): TGTGCCAGCTCCGCAGGGGGACAGGAGTATAATTCACCCCTCCACTTT.

The chain couples TRBV18 to TRBJ2-2; 10 bases align to TRBD2. The CDR3 length is 17 residues. CDR1 is KGHSH and CDR2 is LQKENI in the germline V gene. V dropped 1 base and J dropped 4; count of bases not matched to a gene: 6. The CDR3 DNA follows: TGTGCCAGCTCACCACTAGCGGGGGGCTCCTCCACCGGGGAGCTGTTTTTT. Translating gives CASSPLAGGSSTGELFF.

The chain has TRBV29-1 and TRBJ2-4; D assignment may be TRBD1 or TRBD2 (6 bases each). The germline V gene encodes CDR1 SQVTM and CDR2 ANQGSEA. V shed 7 bases and J shed 0 bases, with 16 bases lying between them. CDR3 length: 15 amino acids. Here the CDR3 reads CSASEGGIAKNIQYF. CDR3 nucleotides: TGCAGCGCCAGTGAGGGGGGCATAGCCAAAAACATTCAGTACTTC.

The chain employs TRBV4-3 and TRBJ1-1; no reliable D call. This CDR3 has 13 amino acids. V lost 1 base to trimming and J lost 1 base, with 4 bases between them. Germline assignment: CDR1 LGHNA and CDR2 YSLEER. In nucleotides, the CDR3 is TGCGCCAGCAGCCAAGGACAGAACACTGAAGCTTTCTTT. This translates into CASSQGQNTEAFF.

The chain carries TRBV4-3 and TRBJ2-3; 8 bases map to TRBD1. The CDR3 has 16 amino acids. Germline V gene sequence: CDR1 LGHNA, CDR2 YSLEER. V dropped 3 bases and J dropped 5; count of bases not matched to a gene: 10. As DNA, the CDR3 is TGCGCCAGCAGCCAGGGGGTCAGGGGGCTGGGAGATACGCAGTATTTT. Translating gives CASSQGVRGLGDTQYF.

This clone was found once. This chain links TRBV2 with TRBJ2-1; weak D call: TRBD2 (5 bases). The ends were cut back, 1 base at V and 9 bases at J, with 10 bases in the middle. The germline V gene has CDR1 SNHLY and CDR2 FYNNEI. This CDR3 comprises 13 residues. The CDR3 reads CASSEGGIGEQFF. The CDR3 DNA reads TGTGCCAGCAGTGAAGGAGGGATAGGTGAGCAGTTCTTC.

This chain connects TRBV4-2 to TRBJ1-4; D not certain. This CDR3 spans 13 amino acids. The V gene lost 1 base and the J gene lost 8 bases, with 8 bases spanning the gap. The germline V gene has CDR1 LGHNA and CDR2 YNFKEQ. The CDR3 bases are TGTGCCAGCAGCCAAGCTGGCGAAGAAAAACTGTTTTTT. It codes for CASSQAGEEKLFF.

V gene TRBV4-3 combines with J gene TRBJ1-2, with TRBD1 matching over 8 bases. The germline gives CDR1 LGHNA, CDR2 YSLEER. The CDR3 contains 16 residues. Trimming cost V 0 bases and J 4 bases; bases outside gene matches: 7. The CDR3 DNA sequence: TGCGCCAGCAGCCAAGATTGGGGACAGGACCTCTATGGCTACACCTTC. Translated, it gives CASSQDWGQDLYGYTF.

The chain's CDR3 is CASSLDGVGQPQHF. As DNA, the CDR3 is TGTGCCAGCAGCCTTGACGGAGTGGGTCAGCCCCAGCATTTT. This rearrangement joins TRBV7-9 to TRBJ1-5; D gene uncertain. Trimming shortened V by 5 bases and J by 6 bases, and 14 bases separated the two germline ends. The germline V gene has CDR1 SEHNR and CDR2 FQNEAQ (reference sequence). The CDR3 runs 14 residues.

V and J are TRBV19 and TRBJ2-7, with 9 bases matching TRBD1. The junction had 9 bases not matched to a gene; V was cut back by 7 bases and J by 8 bases. CDR3 length: 13 amino acids. In germline, CDR1 is LNHDA, CDR2 SQIVND (reference sequence). The CDR3 loop reads CASTGTGTSKQYF. The CDR3 DNA sequence: TGTGCCAGTACCGGGACAGGGACCTCCAAGCAGTACTTC.

The gene calls are TRBV6-5 and TRBJ2-3, with 9 bases that match TRBD2. The V and J ends lost 9 bases and 0 bases, in that order; junction bases with no gene match: 1. CDR1 is MNHEY, CDR2 SVGAGI, per germline. CDR3 length: 13 residues. CDR3 in amino acids: CASSGGSTDTQYF. Written as DNA, the CDR3 is TGTGCCAGTAGCGGGGGAAGCACAGATACGCAGTATTTT.

The CDR3 bases are TGTGCCAGCAGTTACTCCGCCAGGGCATCCTACGAGCAGTACTTC. This codes for CASSYSARASYEQYF. The chain links TRBV6-5 to TRBJ2-7; TRBD1 might be the D (5 bases). Germline V gene lookup returns CDR1 MNHEY and CDR2 SVGAGI. V gave up 0 bases and J gave up 1 base, with 10 bases separating them. The CDR3 is 15 amino acids.

The V call is TRBV3-1 (or the pseudogene TRBV3-2), the J call TRBJ1-1; D is unclear. This CDR3 spans 12 amino acids. V was shortened by 4 bases and J by 8 bases, with 11 bases between the two germline ends. The germline gives CDR1 LGHDT, CDR2 YNNKEL (reference sequence). CDR3 residues: CASSLEGREAFF. The CDR3 region has the DNA TGTGCCAGCAGCCTGGAGGGCAGGGAAGCTTTCTTT.

The chain uses TRBV5-1 and TRBJ1-6; the D gene is possibly TRBD1 (5 bases). The CDR3 contains 16 residues. The V end was cut by 1 base, the J end by 0 bases, with 8 bases between. Germline V gene sequence: CDR1 SGHRS, CDR2 YFSETQ. The CDR3 loop is CASSLQGLSYNSPLHF. DNA of the CDR3: TGCGCCAGCAGCTTGCAGGGCCTCTCCTATAATTCACCCCTCCACTTT.